The rows below give T cell receptor beta chains drawn from one sample of a study of control samples from healthy donors and cancer patients. The method was immunoSEQ multiplex PCR; TCRdb's version includes in-frame clones alone and lacks a portion of them. The sample has about 100,000 clones, roughly 90% seen once. Sequencing was carried out using blood. Receptors were obtained from a woman between 50 and 59 years old in good health. Both conserved end residues are part of each CDR3. The order of the fields is J gene, V gene, clone size, D gene, CDR3 protein, CDR3 DNA. D genes are given only for firm matches. Where a row states a size, it is once, few, many or the class of an expanded clone; other rows omit it.

>TRBJ1-1|TRBV4-3|-|-
CASSQGGGTGNTEAFF
TGCGCCAGCAGCCAAGGTGGCGGGACGGGGAACACTGAAGCTTTCTTT
>TRBJ2-1|TRBV24-1|-|TRBD1
CATSDRTGGDYNEQFF
TGTGCCACCAGTGACCGGACAGGGGGCGATTATAATGAGCAGTTCTTC
>TRBJ1-1|TRBV2|-|-
CASSDGDLTEAFF
TGTGCCAGCAGTGATGGGGATTTGACTGAAGCTTTCTTT
>TRBJ1-6|TRBV4-3|-|-
CASSQGIVNSPLHF
TGCGCCAGCAGCCAAGGCATCGTGAATTCACCCCTCCACTTT
>TRBJ2-3|TRBV2|-|TRBD1
CASREGTGGPDTQYF
TGTGCCAGCAGGGAGGGGACAGGGGGGCCAGATACGCAGTATTTT
>TRBJ2-2|TRBV6-5|-|TRBD1
CASSYFGTGITGELFF
TGTGCCAGCAGTTACTTCGGGACAGGGATCACCGGGGAGCTGTTTTTT
>TRBJ2-6|TRBV7-8|-|TRBD1
CASNRETGSGANVLTF
TGTGCCAGCAACCGAGAGACAGGGTCCGGGGCCAACGTCCTGACTTTC
>TRBJ1-1|TRBV18|-|-
CASSQIGGIEAFF
TGTGCCAGCTCCCAGATAGGGGGGATTGAAGCTTTCTTT
>TRBJ2-3|TRBV7-9|-|TRBD2
CASSFVGGGPLTDTQYF
TGTGCCAGCAGCTTTGTTGGCGGGGGGCCCCTCACAGATACGCAGTATTTT
>TRBJ1-1|TRBV27|-|-
CASSPLPGPEAFF
TGTGCCAGCAGCCCCCTACCGGGCCCTGAAGCTTTCTTT
>TRBJ1-6|TRBV11-1|once|-
CASSLERGRNSPLHF
TGTGCCAGCAGCTTAGAGAGGGGGAGGAATTCACCCCTCCACTTT
>TRBJ2-7|TRBV3-1/TRBV3-2|-|TRBD2
CASSRVPGLAGFHEQYF
TGTGCCAGCAGCCGAGTACCGGGACTAGCGGGATTCCACGAGCAGTACTTC